This T cell receptor beta chain was captured in a study of immune evolution from preneoplasia to lung adenocarcinoma. Comments on this clone: The antigen remains unidentified.

Produced via immunoSEQ multiplex PCR; TCRdb's table is partial and in-frame only. The sample lists 6,000 to 8,000 clones, 72% occurring once. Study-wide findings and caveats: From normal lung to invasive adenocarcinoma, top clone frequencies appeared to decrease.

The CDR3 has 13 residues. The V end was cut by 2 bases, the J end by 2 bases, with 6 bases between. Germline CDR1 and CDR2: KGHSH and LQKENI. The origin of this receptor is a donor of 70 years or more with lung adenocarcinoma. Some clones in this sample may be carry-over from other donors' samples. Material: FFPE lung adenocarcinoma in situ tissue. J is TRBJ2-5 and V is TRBV18; no reliable D call. The CDR3 sequence is CASSPNRQETQYF. The CDR3 bases are TGTGCCAGCTCACCAAATAGACAAGAGACCCAGTACTTC.